Detailed here is one T cell receptor beta chain. Its antigen is unknown. This sample was taken from a study of human T cells and chemical hapten exposure. Looking at the study overall: Skin on the upper inner arm, about 2 cm by about 2 cm in size, was sensitized with 2% DPC. Study-wide results and caveats: Donors had alopecia, so their immune response may differ from healthy people's.

Time point noted: pre-sensitization, week 0. The treatment: therapeutic diphenylcyclopropenone sensitization with weekly scalp DPC. MiXCR, run by TCRdb on the RACE reads, gives a single entry per CDR3 protein. The sample carries 180,000 or so distinct CDR3 sequences, approximately 31% recorded once. CDR1 and CDR2 from the germline V gene are MNHEY and SVGEGT. J lost 3 bases, V lost 2 bases, and 6 bases had no gene match. The CDR3 is 15 residues long. The rearrangement joins TRBV6-2 or TRBV6-3 to TRBJ2-7, with 8 nucleotides matching TRBD2. Material: whole blood, obtained in connection with sensitization to the hapten diphenylcyclopropenone (DPC). This clonotype originated in a woman between 25 and 40 years old with alopecia areata. Some clones in this sample may be carry-over from other donors' samples. CDR3 DNA sequence: TGTGCCAGCAGTTACGGAAAGCGGGAGCACTACGAGCAGTACTTC. Amino acid sequence: CASSYGKREHYEQYF.